Listed below are T cell receptor beta chains from one sample, sequenced in a study of blood T cell repertoires in COVID-19. Measured with immunoSEQ multiplex PCR; TCRdb has only the in-frame clones, and not every one. The table lists some 200,000 clones, around 73% of them singletons. Material for sequencing was PBMCs or T cells enriched from blood (not recorded which). These receptors all come from a woman aged 50 to 60 who had recovered from COVID-19. Both conserved end residues are part of each CDR3. A D gene is named only where the DNA matches it firmly. Clone size is stated in some rows and not others, as once, few, many or a class when expanded.

-,-,TRBV4-1,TRBJ2-2,CASSQGQTNTGELFF,TGCGCCAGCAGCCAAGGACAGACGAACACCGGGGAGCTGTTTTTT
-,TRBD2,TRBV12-3/TRBV12-4,TRBJ2-1,CASSGLADEQFF,TGTGCCAGCAGTGGACTAGCCGATGAGCAGTTCTTC
once,TRBD1,TRBV14,TRBJ2-1,CASSRSGGTGSYNEQFF,TGTGCCAGCAGCCGGTCGGGTGGGACAGGGTCCTACAATGAGCAGTTCTTC
few,-,TRBV4-1,TRBJ1-2,CASSPRNNYGYTF,TGCGCCAGCAGCCCCAGGAACAACTATGGCTACACCTTC
few,-,TRBV4-1,TRBJ1-3,CASSQGVKGRRGNTIYF,TGCGCCAGCAGCCAAGGTGTCAAGGGGCGCCGGGGAAACACCATATATTTT
-,-,TRBV3-1/TRBV3-2,TRBJ1-6,CASSLEDSPLHF,TGTGCCAGCAGTCTGGAGGATTCACCCCTCCACTTT
-,-,TRBV28,TRBJ1-2,CASSLSRERGYTF,TGTGCCAGCAGTTTATCCAGGGAAAGAGGCTACACCTTC
-,-,TRBV28,TRBJ1-5,CATRTSGNQPQHF,TGTGCCACCCGCACCTCGGGCAATCAGCCCCAGCATTTT
-,-,TRBV5-1,TRBJ1-2,CASSLNRAHGYTF,TGCGCCAGCAGCTTGAACAGGGCCCATGGCTACACCTTC
-,-,TRBV11-2,TRBJ2-7,CASSSPRRVGPQDEQYF,TGTGCCAGCAGCTCCCCCCGGCGGGTTGGCCCTCAGGACGAGCAGTACTTC
-,TRBD1,TRBV3-1/TRBV3-2,TRBJ1-1,CASSQSEGQGRGTEAFF,TGTGCCAGCAGCCAATCCGAGGGACAGGGAAGGGGGACTGAAGCTTTCTTT
-,TRBD1,TRBV6-6,TRBJ1-3,CASSSGGSGNTIYF,TGTGCCAGCAGCTCAGGGGGGTCTGGAAACACCATATATTTT
-,TRBD1,TRBV6-5,TRBJ1-1,CASGTTGGGYTEAFF,TGTGCCAGCGGGACAACAGGGGGCGGATACACTGAAGCTTTCTTT
-,-,TRBV5-4,TRBJ1-1,CASSQDRNTEAFF,TGTGCCAGCAGCCAGGACAGGAACACTGAAGCTTTCTTT
once,TRBD1,TRBV27,TRBJ1-2,CASRIGQGTYGYTF,TGTGCCAGCAGAATTGGACAGGGAACCTATGGCTACACCTTC
-,TRBD2,TRBV5-1,TRBJ2-5,CASSAGLAEETQYF,TGCGCCAGCAGCGCCGGACTAGCGGAGGAGACCCAGTACTTC
-,TRBD1,TRBV19,TRBJ2-1,CATGDYNNEQFF,TGTGCAACAGGGGATTACAACAATGAGCAGTTCTTC
-,-,TRBV5-1,TRBJ1-1,CASSLGAGIEAFF,TGCGCCAGCAGCTTGGGGGCCGGAATTGAAGCTTTCTTT
-,TRBD2,TRBV29-1,TRBJ2-1,CTARREGSEQFF,TGCACCGCTCGGCGGGAGGGAAGTGAGCAGTTCTTC
-,-,TRBV10-3,TRBJ2-2,CATSLSQGITGELFF,TGTGCCACCTCTTTGTCGCAGGGAATCACCGGGGAGCTGTTTTTT
few,TRBD1,TRBV28,TRBJ1-2,CASSFSQGVYGYTF,TGTGCCAGCAGTTTCTCACAGGGGGTCTATGGCTACACCTTC
-,-,TRBV7-9,TRBJ1-4,CASSSAGGVEKLFF,TGTGCCAGCAGTTCGGCGGGTGGGGTTGAAAAACTGTTTTTT
-,TRBD2,TRBV28,TRBJ2-1,CASSTRTSGRDEQFF,TGTGCCAGCAGTACTCGGACTAGCGGGAGGGATGAGCAGTTCTTC
few,-,TRBV2,TRBJ2-1,CASSGGTKGYNEQFF,TGTGCCAGCAGTGGAGGAACCAAGGGGTACAATGAGCAGTTCTTC
few,-,TRBV7-8,TRBJ2-6,CASSFGSSGANVLTF,TGTGCCAGCAGCTTCGGGAGTTCTGGGGCCAACGTCCTGACTTTC
-,-,TRBV11-2,TRBJ1-6,CASSYPTGSSYNSPLHF,TGTGCCAGCAGCTATCCGACGGGAAGCTCCTATAATTCACCCCTCCACTTT
-,TRBD1,TRBV10-3,TRBJ1-6,CAISPGTVNNSPLHF,TGTGCCATCAGTCCTGGGACAGTTAATAATTCACCCCTCCACTTT
few,TRBD2,TRBV7-3,TRBJ2-5,CASSLGLDPQETQYF,TGTGCCAGCAGCTTAGGACTAGACCCACAAGAGACCCAGTACTTC
-,-,TRBV7-8,TRBJ2-1,CASSSGPRNEQFF,TGTGCCAGCAGCTCAGGGCCCAGGAATGAGCAGTTCTTC
-,TRBD2,TRBV9,TRBJ2-7,CASSASSGRYEQYF,TGTGCCAGCAGCGCGTCTAGCGGAAGATACGAGCAGTACTTC
many,-,TRBV28,TRBJ2-3,CASSFSQGTDTQYF,TGTGCCAGCAGTTTTTCTCAGGGCACAGATACGCAGTATTTT
-,-,TRBV10-2,TRBJ1-5,CASRLGGAQPQHF,TGCGCCAGCAGACTAGGGGGGGCCCAGCCCCAGCATTTT
few,-,TRBV6-5,TRBJ1-5,CASRRQDRREPQHF,TGTGCCAGCAGGAGACAGGACCGCAGGGAGCCCCAGCATTTT
-,TRBD2,TRBV19,TRBJ2-1,CASSPWTSGKYNEQFF,TGTGCCAGTAGTCCTTGGACTAGCGGAAAGTACAATGAGCAGTTCTTC
-,-,TRBV6-1,TRBJ1-5,CASSEFIRGGNQPQHF,TGTGCCAGCAGTGAATTTATTCGGGGTGGCAATCAGCCCCAGCATTTT
-,-,TRBV19,TRBJ2-1,CASSRSGVGYNEQFF,TGTGCCAGTAGCCGGTCCGGAGTTGGTTACAATGAGCAGTTCTTC
once,-,TRBV21-1,TRBJ2-3,CASSKGKWGLAGGVRDTQYF,TGTGCCAGCAGCAAAGGAAAGTGGGGGCTAGCGGGAGGTGTTAGGGATACGCAGTATTTT
-,-,TRBV3-1/TRBV3-2,TRBJ1-5,CASSQGREAQHF,TGTGCCAGCAGCCAAGGTCGGGAGGCCCAGCATTTT
-,TRBD1,TRBV19,TRBJ1-5,CASISDRGPSLSNQPQHF,TGTGCCAGTATCTCGGACAGGGGGCCCTCCCTGAGTAATCAGCCCCAGCATTTT
-,TRBD1,TRBV5-1,TRBJ1-2,CASSFGQGRYGYTF,TGCGCCAGCAGCTTTGGACAGGGGCGGTATGGCTACACCTTC
-,-,TRBV28,TRBJ1-2,CASSFASETGGYTF,TGTGCCAGCAGTTTCGCGTCCGAAACTGGTGGCTACACCTTC
-,-,TRBV24-1,TRBJ2-1,CATSDPRSVHEQFF,TGTGCCACCAGTGACCCCCGGAGCGTCCATGAGCAGTTCTTC
once,-,TRBV7-3,TRBJ2-5,CASSQDRGTQYF,TGTGCCAGCAGCCAAGACCGCGGGACCCAGTACTTC
-,-,TRBV7-2,TRBJ2-1,CASSFAFEQFF,TGTGCCAGCAGCTTTGCGTTTGAGCAGTTCTTC
-,-,TRBV9,TRBJ2-7,CASSVGGMYEQYF,TGTGCCAGCAGCGTAGGCGGGATGTACGAGCAGTACTTC
-,-,TRBV30,TRBJ2-5,CAWAPGVAKQETQYF,TGTGCCTGGGCCCCCGGGGTAGCTAAACAAGAGACCCAGTACTTC
once,TRBD2,TRBV7-2,TRBJ2-7,CASSSRTSGSSGEQYF,TGTGCCAGCAGCTCCCGGACTAGCGGGAGCTCTGGCGAGCAGTACTTC
many,TRBD1,TRBV28,TRBJ2-2,CASSLGTGTTGELFF,TGTGCCAGCAGTTTGGGGACAGGGACCACCGGGGAGCTGTTTTTT
-,-,TRBV5-6,TRBJ1-2,CASSSGVRGYGYTF,TGTGCCAGCAGCTCAGGGGTGAGGGGCTATGGCTACACCTTC
few,-,TRBV6-1,TRBJ2-2,CASSEARRTGELFF,TGTGCCAGCAGTGAAGCGCGGAGAACCGGGGAGCTGTTTTTT
-,TRBD2,TRBV7-9,TRBJ2-7,CASSPLGLAGNEQYF,TGTGCCAGCAGCCCATTGGGACTAGCGGGAAACGAGCAGTACTTC
-,TRBD2,TRBV27,TRBJ2-7,CASSLSIREGYEQYF,TGTGCCAGCAGTTTATCTATCCGGGAGGGCTACGAGCAGTACTTC
-,TRBD2,TRBV11-2,TRBJ2-1,CASSPRTSGNNEQFF,TGTGCCAGCAGCCCCCGGACTAGCGGGAACAATGAGCAGTTCTTC
-,-,TRBV9,TRBJ2-3,CASSVSGQKGRRITDTQYF,TGTGCCAGCAGCGTTTCGGGACAAAAAGGTCGCCGGATCACAGATACGCAGTATTTT
-,-,TRBV2,TRBJ2-3,CASSVEGVKTDTQYF,TGTGCCAGCAGTGTGGAAGGGGTCAAGACAGATACGCAGTATTTT